This T cell receptor beta chain was documented in a study of T-cell reconstitution after alpha-beta-depleted transplantation in children. Points on this clonotype: The junction shows a germline mismatch at one end, possibly a read error.

CDR3 size: 13 residues. Unique molecular identifiers were incorporated when the TCRbeta library was constructed. Using its own MiXCR run on the PCR reads, TCRdb lists one record per CDR3 protein. The data contain over 70,000 distinct CDR3 sequences, 10% to 15% of them singletons. This specimen consisted of PBMCs from the stem cell graft donor, obtained from the stem cell graft. The chain couples TRBV12-3 or TRBV12-4 to TRBJ2-5; unclear D gene. The sequence was collected from a human donor who donated a stem cell graft to a child with inherited bone marrow failure. The chain's CDR3 is CASGLGAQETQYF. The CDR3, as DNA: TGTGCCAGCGGTTTAGGAGCCCAAGAGACCCAGTACTTT.